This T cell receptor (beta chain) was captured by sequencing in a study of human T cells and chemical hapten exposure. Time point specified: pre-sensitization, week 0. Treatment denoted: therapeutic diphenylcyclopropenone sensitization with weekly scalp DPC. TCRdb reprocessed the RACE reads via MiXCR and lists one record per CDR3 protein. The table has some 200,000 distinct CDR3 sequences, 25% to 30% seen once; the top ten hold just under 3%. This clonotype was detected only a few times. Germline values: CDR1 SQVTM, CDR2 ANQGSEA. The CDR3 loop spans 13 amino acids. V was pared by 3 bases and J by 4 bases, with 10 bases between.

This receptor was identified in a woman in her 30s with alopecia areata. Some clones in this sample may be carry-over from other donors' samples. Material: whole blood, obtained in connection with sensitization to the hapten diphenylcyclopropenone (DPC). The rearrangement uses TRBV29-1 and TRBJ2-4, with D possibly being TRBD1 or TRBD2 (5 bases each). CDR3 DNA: TGCAGCGTTGACGGGGACGGAAAAAACATTCAGTACTTC. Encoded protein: CSVDGDGKNIQYF.